This T cell receptor beta chain is from a study of CD8 T cells in ankylosing spondylitis. This CDR3 is 14 amino acids long. The V gene lost 3 bases and the J gene lost 7 bases, with 13 bases spanning the gap. The V gene's germline CDR1 is LNHDA and CDR2 SQIVND (reference sequence). Each CDR3 protein gets one entry after TCRdb re-called the 5' RACE reads with MiXCR. The sample has hundreds of thousands of distinct CDR3 sequences, around 20% seen once. The source material was blood, either unsorted or a sorted T cell fraction (not recorded which). This chain uses TRBV19 with TRBJ1-5; TRBD1 is a possible D gene (6 bases). The TCR comes from a female donor with ankylosing spondylitis or in good health (not recorded which). CDR3 region: CASSIQGREQPQHF. CDR3 DNA: TGTGCCAGTAGTATCCAGGGGCGTGAACAGCCCCAGCATTTT.